This TCR beta chain was identified in a study of blood T cell repertoires in COVID-19. About the study: Samples of COVID-19 (acute and convalescent) were obtained from the United States, Italy and Spain. T cells, B-cell-depleted T cells, or PBMCs provided the cDNA or gDNA that served as material.

This CDR3 is 13 amino acids long. The germline V gene has CDR1 MNHNY and CDR2 SVGAGI (reference sequence). The V and J ends lost 10 bases and 9 bases, in that order; junction bases with no gene match: 12. Study processing details: Estimates of nucleated cell counts were drawn from the amplification of reference gene primers. Data came from immunoSEQ multiplex PCR; TCRdb stores just in-frame clones and leaves some out. That table furnishes V, J and clone size, whereas the DNA furnished D and trimming. The table includes about 92,000 clones, 75% to 90% detected once. The chain is built from TRBV6-6 and TRBJ2-1, with TRBD2 matching over 7 bases. Source material: peripheral blood. The TCR originated in a woman over 75 with active or convalescent COVID-19. The CDR3 is CATQGGMDVEQFF. DNA for the CDR3: TGTGCCACCCAGGGAGGGATGGATGTTGAGCAGTTCTTC.